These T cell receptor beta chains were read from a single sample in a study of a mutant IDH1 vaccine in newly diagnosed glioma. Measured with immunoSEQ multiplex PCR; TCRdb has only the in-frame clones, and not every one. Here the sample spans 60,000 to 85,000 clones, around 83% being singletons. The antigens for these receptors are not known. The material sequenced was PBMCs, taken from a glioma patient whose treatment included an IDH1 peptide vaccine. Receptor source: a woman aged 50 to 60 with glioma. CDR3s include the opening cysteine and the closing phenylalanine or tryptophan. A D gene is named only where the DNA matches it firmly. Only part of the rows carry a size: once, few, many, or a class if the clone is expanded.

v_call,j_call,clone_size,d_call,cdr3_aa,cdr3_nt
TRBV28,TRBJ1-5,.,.,CASSLPMGPLAQHF,TGTGCCAGCAGTTTACCCATGGGACCACTGGCCCAGCATTTT
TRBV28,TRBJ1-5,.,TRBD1,CASSPPRTGNHQPQHF,TGTGCCAGCAGTCCCCCCCGGACAGGGAACCATCAGCCCCAGCATTTT
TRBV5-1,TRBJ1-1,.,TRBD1,CASSYRDRGPEAFF,TGCGCCAGCAGCTACCGGGACAGGGGGCCTGAAGCTTTCTTT
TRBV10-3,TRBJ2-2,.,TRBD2,CAITSTSGNSGELFF,TGTGCCATCACCTCGACTAGCGGGAATTCCGGGGAGCTGTTTTTT
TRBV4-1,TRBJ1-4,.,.,CASSQESGVPNEKLFF,TGCGCCAGCAGCCAAGAATCCGGAGTTCCTAATGAAAAACTGTTTTTT
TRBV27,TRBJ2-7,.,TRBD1,CASSLWSGGEQYF,TGTGCCAGCAGTTTATGGTCAGGGGGCGAGCAGTACTTC
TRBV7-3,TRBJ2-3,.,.,CASSDYPDTQYF,TGTGCCAGCAGCGACTACCCAGATACGCAGTATTTT
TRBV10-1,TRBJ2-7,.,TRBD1,CASSESGSGTGGYYEQYF,TGCGCCAGCAGTGAGTCGGGGTCGGGGACAGGGGGTTACTACGAGCAGTACTTC
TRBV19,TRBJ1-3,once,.,CASSTPQASSGNTIYF,TGTGCCAGTAGTACACCCCAGGCGAGCTCTGGAAACACCATATATTTT
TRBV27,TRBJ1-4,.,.,CASSFLRTGTNEKLFF,TGTGCCAGCAGTTTCCTTCGAACAGGAACTAATGAAAAACTGTTTTTT
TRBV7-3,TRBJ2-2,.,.,CASSFGGVGTGELFF,TGTGCCAGCAGCTTCGGGGGAGTTGGCACCGGGGAGCTGTTTTTT
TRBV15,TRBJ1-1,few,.,CATSYRKGNTEAFF,TGTGCCACCAGCTACCGAAAGGGAAACACTGAAGCTTTCTTT
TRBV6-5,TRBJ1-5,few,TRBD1,CASSAQGYSNQPQHF,TGTGCCAGCAGTGCACAGGGGTATAGCAATCAGCCCCAGCATTTT
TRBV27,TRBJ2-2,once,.,CASSLGEANTGELFF,TGTGCCAGCAGTTTGGGGGAGGCGAACACCGGGGAGCTGTTTTTT
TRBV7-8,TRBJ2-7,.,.,CASSPRANSYEQYF,TGTGCCAGCAGCCCCCGAGCCAACTCCTACGAGCAGTACTTC
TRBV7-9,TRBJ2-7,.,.,CASSPSWEAEQYF,TGTGCCAGCAGCCCGAGCTGGGAGGCCGAGCAGTACTTC
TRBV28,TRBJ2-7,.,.,CASSGRDGWRDEQYF,TGTGCCAGCAGTGGCCGGGACGGCTGGAGGGACGAGCAGTACTTC
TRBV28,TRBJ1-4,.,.,CASSSIVKLEKLFF,TGTGCCAGCAGTTCTATCGTAAAACTAGAAAAACTGTTTTTT
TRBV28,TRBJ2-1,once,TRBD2,CASSPRTGGGYNEQFF,TGTGCCAGCAGTCCCAGAACGGGAGGGGGATACAATGAGCAGTTCTTC
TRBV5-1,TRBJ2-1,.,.,CASSLVQGPSSYNEQFF,TGCGCCAGCAGCTTGGTGCAGGGTCCTTCTTCCTACAATGAGCAGTTCTTC
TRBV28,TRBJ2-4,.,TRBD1,CASRGQGAKNIQYF,TGTGCCAGCAGAGGTCAGGGGGCGAAAAACATTCAGTACTTC
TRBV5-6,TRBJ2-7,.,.,CASGAGLSYEQYF,TGTGCCAGTGGGGCAGGTCTATCCTACGAGCAGTACTTC
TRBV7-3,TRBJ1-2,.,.,CASSLRGTPYGYTF,TGTGCCAGCAGCTTACGGGGCACTCCGTATGGCTACACCTTC
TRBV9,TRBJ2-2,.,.,CASTAMNTGELFF,TGTGCCAGCACAGCAATGAACACCGGGGAGCTGTTTTTT
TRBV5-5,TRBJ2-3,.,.,CASSGRDIYSTDTQYF,TGTGCCAGCAGCGGGAGGGACATCTACTCCACAGATACGCAGTATTTT
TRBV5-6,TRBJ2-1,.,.,CASSLYNEQFF,TGTGCCAGCTCACTCTACAATGAGCAGTTCTTC
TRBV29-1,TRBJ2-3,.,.,CSALTGSSTDTQYF,TGCAGCGCCCTGACAGGTTCAAGCACAGATACGCAGTATTTT
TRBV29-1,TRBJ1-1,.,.,CSVEDSTAYEAFF,TGCAGCGTTGAAGATTCCACGGCATATGAAGCTTTCTTT
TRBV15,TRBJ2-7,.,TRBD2,CATRSTGGPGEQYF,TGTGCCACCCGAAGTACGGGAGGGCCGGGAGAGCAGTACTTC
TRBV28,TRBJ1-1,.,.,CASSYRTIGTEAFF,TGTGCCAGCAGCTACCGGACTATTGGCACTGAAGCTTTCTTT
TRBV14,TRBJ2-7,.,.,CASSHGRGYEQYF,TGTGCCAGCAGCCATGGTAGGGGTTACGAGCAGTACTTC
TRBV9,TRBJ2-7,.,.,CASSVSGGYEQYF,TGTGCCAGCAGCGTATCCGGAGGTTACGAGCAGTACTTC
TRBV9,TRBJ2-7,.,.,CASSPRTGNIYEQYF,TGTGCCAGCAGCCCAAGGACTGGCAATATCTACGAGCAGTACTTC
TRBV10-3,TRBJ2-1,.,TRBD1,CAIRGTGDKYNEQFF,TGTGCCATCAGGGGGACAGGCGATAAGTACAATGAGCAGTTCTTC
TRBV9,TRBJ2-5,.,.,CASSPEERTQYF,TGTGCCAGCAGCCCGGAGGAGCGGACCCAGTACTTC
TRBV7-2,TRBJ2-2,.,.,CASSLEVQVGTGELFF,TGTGCCAGCAGCTTAGAGGTTCAAGTCGGCACCGGGGAGCTGTTTTTT
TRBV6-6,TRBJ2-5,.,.,CASSYSTGSWTQYF,TGTGCCAGCAGTTACTCGACTGGATCTTGGACCCAGTACTTC
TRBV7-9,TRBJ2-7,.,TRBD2,CASSLVDSGFTYEQYF,TGTGCCAGCAGCTTAGTCGATAGCGGGTTTACCTACGAGCAGTACTTC
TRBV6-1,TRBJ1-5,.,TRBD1,CASRAGGFQPQHF,TGTGCCAGCAGGGCAGGGGGGTTTCAGCCCCAGCATTTT
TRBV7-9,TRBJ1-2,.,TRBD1,CASSSSGQDRIYGYTF,TGTGCCAGCAGCTCAAGCGGACAGGATCGAATCTATGGCTACACCTTC
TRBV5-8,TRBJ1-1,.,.,CASSLVWGRSTEAFF,TGTGCCAGCAGCTTGGTTTGGGGGCGTAGCACTGAAGCTTTCTTT
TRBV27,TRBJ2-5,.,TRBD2,CASSWGGRAVETQYF,TGTGCCAGCAGTTGGGGCGGGAGGGCCGTAGAGACCCAGTACTTC
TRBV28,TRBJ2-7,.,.,CASSFYREDEQYF,TGTGCCAGCAGTTTTTACAGGGAGGACGAGCAGTACTTC
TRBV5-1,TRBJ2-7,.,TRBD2,CASSSWDYPFYEQYF,TGCGCCAGCAGCTCCTGGGACTACCCGTTCTACGAGCAGTACTTC
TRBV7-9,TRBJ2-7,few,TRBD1,CASSSRDRYEQYF,TGTGCCAGCAGCTCCCGGGACAGATACGAGCAGTACTTC
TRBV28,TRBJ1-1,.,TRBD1,CASSLMGQGPGNTEAFF,TGTGCCAGCAGTTTAATGGGACAGGGACCAGGGAACACTGAAGCTTTCTTT